This T cell receptor beta chain was sequenced for a study of cytomegalovirus exposure and HLA in healthy donors. V lost 5 bases and J lost 0; bases outside the gene matches: 13. The V gene's germline CDR1 is LNHDA and CDR2 SQIVND (reference sequence). The CDR3 extends over 18 amino acids. Primers: 60 Vbeta forward and 13 Jbeta reverse. Produced via immunoSEQ multiplex PCR; TCRdb's table is partial and in-frame only. In the table there are 120,000 to 150,000 clones, approximately 79% of which are singletons. The material sequenced was PBMCs. V and J are TRBV19 and TRBJ1-5; 7 nucleotides line up with TRBD1. The clonotype was recovered from a man between 18 and 29 years old in good health and CMV-seronegative. CDR3 nucleotides: TGTGCCAGTAGTGAGGGACAGCGCCGCGACTATAGCAATCAGCCCCAGCATTTT. Protein product: CASSEGQRRDYSNQPQHF.